The 2 T cell receptor beta chains given below trace back to one sample, sequenced in a study of blood T cell repertoires in COVID-19. Libraries were prepared by immunoSEQ multiplex PCR; TCRdb keeps only in-frame clonotypes and omits some of them. The sample has under 100,000 clones; around 81% are singletons. Input material: peripheral blood. The receptors were sampled from a woman between 65 and 79 years old with acute or convalescent COVID-19.

This chain uses TRBV6-1 with TRBJ1-4; tentative D call: TRBD1 (5 bases). This CDR3 has 15 residues. The germline CDR1 and CDR2 sequences are MNHNS and SASEGT. V was clipped by 1 base and J by 4 bases, with 10 bases between them. In DNA form, the CDR3 reads TGTGCCAGCAGTGAAGGAAGACAGAGTAATGAAAAACTGTTTTTT. Protein sequence: CASSEGRQSNEKLFF.

The chain is built from TRBV7-8 and TRBJ1-5, with D possibly matching TRBD1 (5 bases). Looked up from germline, CDR1 is SGHVS and CDR2 is FQNEAQ. The CDR3 contains 16 residues. Trimming removed 3 bases at V and 2 bases at J, with 14 bases between. The CDR3 here is CASSFYQGEGNQPQHF. As DNA, the CDR3 is TGTGCCAGCAGCTTTTACCAAGGGGAAGGCAATCAGCCCCAGCATTTT.